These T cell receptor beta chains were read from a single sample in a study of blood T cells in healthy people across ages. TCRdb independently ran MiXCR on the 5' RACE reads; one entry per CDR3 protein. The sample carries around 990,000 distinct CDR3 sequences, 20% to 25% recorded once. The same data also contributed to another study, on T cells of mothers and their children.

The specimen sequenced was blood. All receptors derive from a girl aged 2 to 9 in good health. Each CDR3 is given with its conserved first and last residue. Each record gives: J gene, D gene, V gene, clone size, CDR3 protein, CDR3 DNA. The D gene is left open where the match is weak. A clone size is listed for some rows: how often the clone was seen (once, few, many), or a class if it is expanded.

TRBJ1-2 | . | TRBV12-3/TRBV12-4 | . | CASSSGGQSLYGYTF | TGTGCCAGCAGTTCCGGCGGGCAGTCCCTCTATGGCTACACCTTC
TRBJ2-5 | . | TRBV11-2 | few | CASSLGQGRVETQYF | TGTGCCAGCAGCTTAGGGCAGGGACGAGTGGAGACCCAGTACTTC
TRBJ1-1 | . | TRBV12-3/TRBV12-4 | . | CASRLLGTEAFF | TGTGCCAGCAGGCTACTCGGCACTGAAGCTTTCTTT
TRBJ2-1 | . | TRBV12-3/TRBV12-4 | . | CASSNREHGFF | TGTGCCAGCAGTAATCGGGAGCATGGGTTCTTC
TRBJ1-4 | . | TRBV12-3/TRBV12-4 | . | CASSKREDEKLFF | TGTGCCAGCAGTAAGAGGGAGGATGAAAAACTGTTTTTT
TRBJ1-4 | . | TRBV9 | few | CASSVDWSGELFF | TGTGCCAGCAGCGTAGATTGGTCAGGGGAACTGTTTTTT
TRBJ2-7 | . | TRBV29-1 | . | CSVAGEGPSGEQYF | TGCAGCGTTGCGGGAGAAGGCCCCTCGGGCGAGCAGTACTTC
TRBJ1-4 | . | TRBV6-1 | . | CASSEAFPVPNEKLFF | TGTGCCAGCAGTGAAGCATTCCCTGTCCCGAATGAAAAACTGTTTTTT
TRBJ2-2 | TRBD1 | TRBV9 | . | CASRGTGDAGELFF | TGTGCCAGCAGAGGAACAGGGGACGCCGGGGAGCTGTTTTTT
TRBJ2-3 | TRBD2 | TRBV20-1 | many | CSATGEAGGGTQYF | TGCAGTGCTACTGGAGAAGCGGGAGGCGGTACGCAGTATTTT
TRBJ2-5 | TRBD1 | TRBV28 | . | CASSLPGQAPHWVEF | TGTGCCAGCAGCCTTCCGGGACAGGCTCCACATTGGGTCGAATTC
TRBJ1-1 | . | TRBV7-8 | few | CASSSLAGNTEAFF | TGTGCCAGCAGCTCCCTAGCGGGGAACACTGAAGCTTTCTTT
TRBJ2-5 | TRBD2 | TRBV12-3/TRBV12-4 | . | CASTPLLVAGGQMKETQYF | TGTGCCAGCACCCCCCTGTTAGTTGCGGGGGGGCAAATGAAGGAGACCCAGTACTTC
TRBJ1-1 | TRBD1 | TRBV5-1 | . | CASSYHLPGQGPGTEAFF | TGCGCCAGCAGCTACCACCTACCGGGACAGGGCCCGGGAACTGAAGCTTTCTTT
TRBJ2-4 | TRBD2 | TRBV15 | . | CATSTGGKENIQYF | TGTGCCACCTCCACGGGGGGGAAGGAAAACATTCAGTACTTC
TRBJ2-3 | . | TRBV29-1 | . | CSVEDYGDSPCTDTQYF | TGCAGCGTTGAAGATTATGGAGACAGCCCCTGCACAGATACGCAGTATTTT
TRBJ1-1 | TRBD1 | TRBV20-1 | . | CSARGDRDTEAFF | TGCAGTGCTCGAGGGGACAGGGACACTGAAGCTTTCTTT
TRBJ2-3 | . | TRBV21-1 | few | CASSKIYQTDTQYF | TGTGCCAGCAGCAAAATTTACCAGACAGATACGCAGTATTTT
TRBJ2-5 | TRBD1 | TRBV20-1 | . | CSAPTGTGTQETQYF | TGCAGTGCCCCAACCGGGACAGGTACCCAAGAGACCCAGTACTTC
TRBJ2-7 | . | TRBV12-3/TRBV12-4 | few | CASSSRMYEQYF | TGTGCCAGCAGTTCCCGTATGTACGAGCAGTACTTC
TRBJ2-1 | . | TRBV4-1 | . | CASSQDLRGGQFF | TGCGCCAGCAGCCAAGATCTAAGGGGGGGGCAGTTCTTC
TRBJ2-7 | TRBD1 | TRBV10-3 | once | CAISDRGSFREYF | TGTGCCATCAGCGACAGGGGATCTTTTAGGGAGTACTTC
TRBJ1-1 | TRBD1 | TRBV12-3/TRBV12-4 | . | CASSLHLGTGIQGAFF | TGTGCCAGCAGTTTGCACCTTGGGACAGGGATCCAGGGAGCTTTCTTT
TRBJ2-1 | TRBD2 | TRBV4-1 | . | CASSQGDYHNEQFF | TGCGCCAGCAGCCAAGGGGACTACCACAATGAGCAGTTCTTC
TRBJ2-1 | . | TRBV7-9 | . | CASSLLQGSKSSVEQFF | TGTGCCAGCAGCCTCCTCCAGGGTTCGAAGAGTAGCGTCGAGCAGTTCTTC